The 5 T cell receptor beta chains below all came from one sample that was sequenced in a study of neurological immune-mediated disorders (dated by TCRdb to 2018 to 2020). Receptors were amplified or captured by 5' RACE. Instrument on record: Illumina HiSeq 2500. The public reads were reanalyzed by TCRdb: fastp trimming at Q25, MiXCR alignment, in-frame beta chains only. Identical CDR3 protein sequences are pooled into one entry, listed with their most common genes and DNA. This sample has roughly 62,000 distinct CDR3 sequences in its table, and around 4.8% of those were observed once. The top ten hold less than 3.5% of the sample. Sequencing used PBMCs. The receptors originated from a woman aged 45 to 65 with multiple sclerosis.

Ten or more counts support this clonotype. The CDR3 region is CASSLDGPRWAYEQYF. The CDR3 bases are TGCGCCAGCAGCTTGGACGGACCAAGGTGGGCCTACGAGCAGTACTTC. V and J are TRBV5-1 and TRBJ2-7; D is unresolved. This CDR3 contains 16 residues. Germline lookup yields CDR1 SGHRS and CDR2 YFSETQ. With 0 bases removed from V and 2 bases from J, the gap between germline ends came to 15 bases. The full variable domain, rest sourced from reference TRBV5-1 and TRBJ2-7, is KAGVTQTPRYLIKTRGQQVTLSCSPISGHRSVSWYQQTPGQGLQFLFEYFSETQRNKGNFPGRFSGRQFSNSRSEMNVSTLELGDSALYLCASSLDGPRWAYEQYFGPGTRLTVT.

To note about this clonotype: A read error is possible here, since a much larger clone lies one base away. J is TRBJ2-1 and V is TRBV4-3; D call uncertain. This CDR3 region has 13 residues. The V gene's germline CDR1 is LGHNA and CDR2 YSLEER. The V end was cut by 0 bases, the J end by 9 bases, with 9 bases between. The CDR3 DNA follows: TGCGCCAGCAGCCAAGAAGTACGGCTTGAGCAGTTCTTC. This translates into CASSQEVRLEQFF.

Many counts were recorded for this clonotype. V and J are TRBV5-1 and TRBJ2-1; 8 positions match TRBD2. Looked up from germline, CDR1 is SGHRS and CDR2 is YFSETQ. With V trimmed by 2 bases and J by 5 bases, 6 bases remained unmatched. The CDR3 spans 15 residues. The CDR3 region is CASSFLSGVDNEQFF. As DNA, the CDR3 is TGCGCCAGCAGCTTTCTTAGCGGGGTAGACAATGAGCAGTTCTTC.

As concerns this clonotype: A much larger clone lies one base from this, so it may be a read error. The chain joins TRBV11-2 to TRBJ2-3, with a possible D match to TRBD1 (6 bases). V was trimmed by 3 bases and J by 4 bases, leaving 14 bases between them. Germline V gene data show CDR1 as SGHAT and CDR2 as FQNNGV. The CDR3 covers 15 residues. The CDR3 region has the DNA TGTGCCAGCAGCTTCTTAGGGGGTTTTGCAGATACGCAGTATTTT. It specifies CASSFLGGFADTQYF. Using reference TRBV11-2 and TRBJ2-3 for the parts outside the CDR3, the full variable domain is EAGVAQSPRYKIIEKRQSVAFWCNPISGHATLYWYQQILGQGPKLLIQFQNNGVVDDSQLPKDRFSAERLKGVDSTLKIQPAKLEDSAVYLCASSFLGGFADTQYFGPGTRLTVL.

This clonotype was counted ten times or more. V and J are TRBV20-1 and TRBJ2-5; TRBD1 is a possible D gene (5 bases). The CDR3 length is 15 residues. V dropped 0 bases and J dropped 1 base, with 12 bases sitting between them. From germline, CDR1 is DFQATT and CDR2 SNEGSKA (reference sequence). CDR3 loop: CSARDSRTFQETQYF. CDR3 DNA: TGCAGTGCTAGAGATTCGCGGACATTCCAAGAGACCCAGTACTTC.